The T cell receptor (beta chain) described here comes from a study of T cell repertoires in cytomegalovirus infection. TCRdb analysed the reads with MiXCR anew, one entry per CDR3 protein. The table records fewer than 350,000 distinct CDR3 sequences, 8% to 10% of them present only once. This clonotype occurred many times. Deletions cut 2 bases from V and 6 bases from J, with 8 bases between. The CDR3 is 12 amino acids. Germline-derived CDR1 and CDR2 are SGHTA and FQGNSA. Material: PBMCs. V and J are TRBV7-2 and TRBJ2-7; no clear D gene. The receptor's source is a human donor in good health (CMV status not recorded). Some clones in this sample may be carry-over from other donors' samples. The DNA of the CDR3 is TGTGCCAGCAGCTTACACCCCGCCGAGCAGTACTTC. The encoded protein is CASSLHPAEQYF.